This TCR beta chain was sequenced in a study of cytomegalovirus exposure and HLA in healthy donors. PCR involved 60 Vbeta and 13 Jbeta primers. The protocol was immunoSEQ multiplex PCR, while the TCRdb copy is restricted to in-frame clones and leaves out a portion. The sample records some 120,000 clones, roughly four fifths being singletons. On this clone: The antigen is unknown.

Overall study findings and caveats: Researchers left out some V segments, among them TRBV6-2 and TRBV6-3, as indistinguishable.

CDR1 is KGHSY and CDR2 is FQNENV in the germline V gene. With 0 bases clipped from V and 5 bases from J, the junction kept 5 bases outside the gene matches. The CDR3 totals 15 residues. This chain links TRBV16 with TRBJ1-2; 8 positions agree with TRBD1. The source of this sequence is a male donor in good health and CMV-seropositive. Sequencing was performed on PBMCs. The CDR3 is CASSQSQDRVYGYTF. DNA for the CDR3: TGTGCCAGCAGCCAATCGCAGGACAGGGTGTATGGCTACACCTTC.